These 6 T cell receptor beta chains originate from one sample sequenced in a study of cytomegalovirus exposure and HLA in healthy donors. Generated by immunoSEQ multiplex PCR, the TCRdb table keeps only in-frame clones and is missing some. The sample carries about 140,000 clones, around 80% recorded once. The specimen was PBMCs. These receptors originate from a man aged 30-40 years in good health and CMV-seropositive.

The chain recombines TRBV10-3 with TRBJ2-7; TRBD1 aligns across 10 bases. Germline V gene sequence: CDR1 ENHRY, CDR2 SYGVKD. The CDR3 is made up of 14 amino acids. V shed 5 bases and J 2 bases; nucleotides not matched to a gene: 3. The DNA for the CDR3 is TGTGCCATCAGTAGGGACAGGGGAGCCTACGAGCAGTACTTC. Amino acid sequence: CAISRDRGAYEQYF.

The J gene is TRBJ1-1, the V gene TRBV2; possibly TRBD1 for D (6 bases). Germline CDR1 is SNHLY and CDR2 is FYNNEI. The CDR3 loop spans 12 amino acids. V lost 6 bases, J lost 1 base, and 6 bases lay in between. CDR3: CASRTGNTEAFF. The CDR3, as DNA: TGTGCCAGCAGGACAGGGAACACTGAAGCTTTCTTT. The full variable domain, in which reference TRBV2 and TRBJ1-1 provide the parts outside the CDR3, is EPEVTQTPSHQVTQMGQEVILRCVPISNHLYFYWYRQILGQKVEFLVSFYNNEISEKSEIFDDQFSVERPDGSNFTLKIRSTKLEDSAMYFCASRTGNTEAFFGQGTRLTVV.

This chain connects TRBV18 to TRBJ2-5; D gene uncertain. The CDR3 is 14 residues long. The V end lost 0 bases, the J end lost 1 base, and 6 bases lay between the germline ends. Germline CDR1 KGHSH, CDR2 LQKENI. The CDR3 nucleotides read TGTGCCAGCTCACCACCCCTCCCCCAAGAGACCCAGTACTTC. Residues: CASSPPLPQETQYF.

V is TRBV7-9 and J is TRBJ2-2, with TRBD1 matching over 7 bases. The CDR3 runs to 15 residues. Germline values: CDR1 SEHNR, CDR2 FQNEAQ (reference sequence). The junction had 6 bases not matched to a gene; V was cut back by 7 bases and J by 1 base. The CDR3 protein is CASTTGTVNTGELFF. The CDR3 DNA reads TGTGCCAGCACCACCGGGACAGTGAACACCGGGGAGCTGTTTTTT.

As DNA, the CDR3 is TGTGCCAGCAGCTCTCTAGCGGGGGGCTCCTACGAGCAGTACTTC. It translates to CASSSLAGGSYEQYF. The rearrangement uses TRBV7-6 and TRBJ2-7; 11 nucleotides align to TRBD2. This CDR3 has 15 amino acids. Per germline, CDR1 SGHVS and CDR2 FNYEAQ. V lost 4 bases to trimming and J lost 0 bases; unmatched junction nucleotides: 2.

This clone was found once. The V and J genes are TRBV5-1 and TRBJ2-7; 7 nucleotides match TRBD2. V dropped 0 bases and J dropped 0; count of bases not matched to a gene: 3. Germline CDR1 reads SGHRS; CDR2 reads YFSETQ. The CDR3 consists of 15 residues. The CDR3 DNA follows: TGCGCCAGCAGCTTGGCCAGCGGGGTCTCCTACGAGCAGTACTTC. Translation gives CASSLASGVSYEQYF.